Each of the 3 T cell receptor beta chains below was sequenced from the same sample in a study of T cells in Graves' hyperthyroidism and ophthalmopathy. RNA transcripts provided the source from which TCR beta CDR3 regions were amplified. Researchers ran a first-round RT-PCR on the TCR CDR3 using the HTBI primer set. TCRdb re-called the multiplex PCR reads with MiXCR, one entry per CDR3 protein. The sample carries hundreds of thousands of distinct CDR3 sequences, around 17% recorded once. Sample: blood. Every receptor here comes from a woman under 30 with Graves' hyperthyroidism.

The rearrangement joins TRBV27 to TRBJ2-2; no definite D call. Trimming shortened V by 2 bases and J by 6 bases, and 4 bases separated the two germline ends. Germline CDR1 reads MNHEY; CDR2 reads SMNVEV (reference sequence). The CDR3 is 12 amino acids. CDR3 coding DNA: TGTGCCAGCAGTTTACAGGCCGGGGAGCTGTTTTTT. It codes for CASSLQAGELFF.

This clonotype was seen at least ten times. V is TRBV20-1 and J is TRBJ2-5; tentatively, D is TRBD2 (5 bases). There are 17 residues in the CDR3. V lost 0 bases to trimming and J lost 1 base, with 18 bases between them. CDR1 DFQATT and CDR2 SNEGSKA come from the germline V gene (reference sequence). The CDR3 reads CSARDHLGAEPQETQYF. CDR3 nucleotide sequence: TGCAGTGCTAGAGATCACTTAGGAGCGGAGCCCCAAGAGACCCAGTACTTC.

The CDR3 nucleotides read TGCGCCAGCAGCCAAGGCAGGGTGGGCAATCAGCCCCAGCATTTT. Amino acids: CASSQGRVGNQPQHF. The rearrangement uses TRBV4-3 and TRBJ1-5; possible D gene TRBD1, 5 bases. The V gene lost 1 base and the J gene lost 2 bases, with 9 bases spanning the gap. This CDR3 spans 15 amino acids. Germline CDR1 and CDR2: LGHNA and YSLEER.